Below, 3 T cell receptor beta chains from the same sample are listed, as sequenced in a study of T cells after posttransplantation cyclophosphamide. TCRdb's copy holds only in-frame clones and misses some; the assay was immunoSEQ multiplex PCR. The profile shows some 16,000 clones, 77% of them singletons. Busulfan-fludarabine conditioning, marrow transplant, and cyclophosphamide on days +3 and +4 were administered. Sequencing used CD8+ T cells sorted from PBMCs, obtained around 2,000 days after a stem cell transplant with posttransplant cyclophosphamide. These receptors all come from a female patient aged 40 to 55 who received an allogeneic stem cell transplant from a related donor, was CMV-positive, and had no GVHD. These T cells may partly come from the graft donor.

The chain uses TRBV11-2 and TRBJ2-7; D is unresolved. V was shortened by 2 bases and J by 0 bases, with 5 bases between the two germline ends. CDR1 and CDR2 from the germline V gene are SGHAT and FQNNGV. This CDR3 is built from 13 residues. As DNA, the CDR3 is TGTGCCAGCAGCTTAATCTCCTCCTACGAGCAGTACTTC. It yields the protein CASSLISSYEQYF.

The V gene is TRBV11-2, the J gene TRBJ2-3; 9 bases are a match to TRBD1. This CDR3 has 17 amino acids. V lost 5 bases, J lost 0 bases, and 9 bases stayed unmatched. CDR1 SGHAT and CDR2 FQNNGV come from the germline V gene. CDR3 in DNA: TGTGCCAGCAGCGCAACCCGGGACAGGGCTAGCACAGATACGCAGTATTTT. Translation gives CASSATRDRASTDTQYF.

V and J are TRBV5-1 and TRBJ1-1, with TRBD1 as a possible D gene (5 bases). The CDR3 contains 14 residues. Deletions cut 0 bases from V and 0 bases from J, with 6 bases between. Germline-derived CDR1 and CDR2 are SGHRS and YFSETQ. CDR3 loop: CASSLDRLNTEAFF. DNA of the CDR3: TGCGCCAGCAGCTTGGACAGGCTGAACACTGAAGCTTTCTTT.